The rows below give T cell receptor beta chains drawn from one sample of a study of cytomegalovirus exposure and HLA in healthy donors. Sequencing was performed with immunoSEQ multiplex PCR; in TCRdb, only in-frame clones are kept and a portion is missing. The repertoire includes 150,000 to 200,000 clones, approximately 86% of them detected once, and 2% to 2.5% sits in the top ten. The sample consisted of PBMCs. The source of these receptors is a woman aged 18-29 years in good health and CMV-seronegative. CDR3s include the opening cysteine and the closing phenylalanine or tryptophan. The D gene is left open where the match is weak. Size tells how often a clone was seen (once, few, many) or the class of an expanded clone, and some rows leave it out.

j_gene	d_gene	v_gene	abundance	CDR3aa	CDR3nt
TRBJ2-3	.	TRBV7-9	.	CASSLVGSGDTQYF	TGTGCCAGCAGCTTAGTAGGCAGCGGCGATACGCAGTATTTT
TRBJ1-2	TRBD1	TRBV14	.	CASSQDAIQGASGYTF	TGTGCCAGCAGCCAAGATGCTATTCAGGGGGCCTCCGGCTACACCTTC
TRBJ2-7	.	TRBV4-1	.	CASSQDWASHSYEQYF	TGCGCCAGCAGCCAAGATTGGGCTTCCCATTCCTACGAGCAGTACTTC
TRBJ2-5	.	TRBV19	.	CASSIRDYQETQYF	TGTGCCAGTAGTATCCGGGACTACCAAGAGACCCAGTACTTC
TRBJ1-5	TRBD1	TRBV23-1	.	CASSRDRGPTDNQPQHF	TGCGCCAGCAGTCGCGACAGGGGGCCGACGGACAATCAGCCCCAGCATTTT
TRBJ2-5	TRBD1	TRBV28	.	CASSSGQGAETQYF	TGTGCCAGCAGTTCAGGACAGGGGGCCGAGACCCAGTACTTC
TRBJ2-3	.	TRBV19	.	CASSIVRGGRTDTQYF	TGTGCCAGTAGTATAGTTAGGGGGGGACGCACAGATACGCAGTATTTT
TRBJ2-1	.	TRBV11-2	.	CASSLIGQHYNEQFF	TGTGCCAGCAGCTTAATAGGACAGCACTACAATGAGCAGTTCTTC
TRBJ1-2	TRBD1	TRBV6-5	.	CASSRDRVLYGYTF	TGTGCCAGCAGCCGGGACAGGGTTCTTTATGGCTACACCTTC
TRBJ2-2	TRBD2	TRBV19	many	CASSLSSGIPNTGELFF	TGTGCCAGTAGCCTCTCTAGCGGGATCCCCAACACCGGGGAGCTGTTTTTT
TRBJ2-1	TRBD2	TRBV7-2	.	CASSLVRRGGSIRQFF	TGTGCCAGCAGCTTAGTCAGGCGGGGGGGAAGTATTAGGCAGTTCTTC
TRBJ1-2	.	TRBV7-2	.	CASSLDNSSPYGYTF	TGTGCCAGCAGCTTAGATAACAGTTCCCCGTATGGCTACACCTTC
TRBJ2-5	TRBD1	TRBV5-4	.	CASPPSPGQDQETQYF	TGTGCCAGCCCCCCCTCCCCGGGACAGGACCAAGAGACCCAGTACTTC
TRBJ1-6	.	TRBV9	.	CASSDQSRAAGNSPLHF	TGTGCCAGCAGCGATCAATCTCGCGCGGCAGGGAATTCACCCCTCCACTTT
TRBJ2-3	TRBD1	TRBV29-1	once	CSVETGSADTQYF	TGCAGCGTTGAGACAGGGAGCGCAGATACGCAGTATTTT
TRBJ2-7	TRBD2	TRBV9	once	CASSVAGGLNEQYF	TGTGCCAGCAGCGTAGCGGGGGGGCTAAACGAGCAGTACTTC
TRBJ1-4	TRBD1	TRBV18	once	CASSGQGKEKLFF	TGTGCCAGCTCCGGACAGGGGAAGGAAAAACTGTTTTTT
TRBJ1-1	TRBD1	TRBV6-1	.	CASSPTGTGFEAFF	TGTGCCAGCAGCCCTACCGGGACAGGTTTTGAAGCTTTCTTT
TRBJ2-1	.	TRBV27	few	CASSLDWAYNEQFF	TGTGCCAGCAGTCTTGACTGGGCCTACAATGAGCAGTTCTTC
TRBJ2-7	.	TRBV7-9	.	CASGSSTAGPSYEQYF	TGTGCCAGCGGATCCAGCACGGCAGGGCCATCCTACGAGCAGTACTTC
TRBJ2-4	.	TRBV5-6	.	CASSLEVGLAKNIQYF	TGTGCCAGCAGCTTGGAAGTTGGACTAGCCAAAAACATTCAGTACTTC
TRBJ2-5	.	TRBV5-6	.	CASSFTTGGEAQYF	TGTGCCAGCAGCTTTACTACAGGCGGCGAGGCCCAGTACTTC
TRBJ1-2	.	TRBV5-1	.	CASSLDPGSNYGYTF	TGCGCCAGCAGCTTAGATCCCGGGTCTAACTATGGCTACACCTTC
TRBJ1-5	TRBD1	TRBV7-2	.	CASSLRTGPYSNQPQHF	TGTGCCAGCAGCTTACGGACAGGCCCTTATAGCAATCAGCCCCAGCATTTT
TRBJ1-1	.	TRBV5-1	.	CASSLILRGYTEAFF	TGCGCCAGCAGTCTCATTTTAAGGGGGTACACTGAAGCTTTCTTT
TRBJ1-5	.	TRBV2	.	CASSESGGYNQPQHF	TGTGCCAGCAGTGAGTCAGGAGGGTACAATCAGCCCCAGCATTTT
TRBJ2-1	TRBD2	TRBV14	.	CASSLTSVYNEQFF	TGTGCCAGCAGCCTGACTAGCGTTTACAATGAGCAGTTCTTC
TRBJ2-3	.	TRBV12-5	.	CASGPGVLDTQYF	TGTGCTAGTGGTCCGGGAGTTTTAGATACGCAGTATTTT
TRBJ2-7	TRBD2	TRBV5-5	.	CASSHTGTSVYEQYF	TGTGCCAGCAGTCACACCGGGACTAGTGTCTACGAGCAGTACTTC
TRBJ1-5	TRBD1	TRBV18	once	CASSHSPGTGGSNQPQHF	TGTGCCAGCTCTCATAGTCCCGGGACAGGGGGCAGCAATCAGCCCCAGCATTTT
TRBJ2-7	.	TRBV6-6	.	CASSISGFAEQYF	TGTGCCAGCAGTATCTCAGGGTTCGCCGAGCAGTACTTC
TRBJ2-3	TRBD1	TRBV12-5	.	CGTGQGAIGSDTQYF	TGTGGGACCGGGCAGGGGGCTATTGGCTCAGATACGCAGTATTTT
TRBJ2-3	TRBD2	TRBV6-5	.	CASSWGRGTQYF	TGTGCCAGCAGTTGGGGGAGGGGTACGCAGTATTTT
TRBJ1-5	.	TRBV5-6	.	CASSVGGRMGLAQHF	TGTGCCAGCAGCGTGGGGGGGCGGATGGGCCTGGCCCAGCATTTT
TRBJ2-1	.	TRBV19	.	CASSIPAIRGNEQFF	TGTGCCAGTAGTATCCCCGCGATTCGGGGCAATGAGCAGTTCTTC
TRBJ1-2	.	TRBV27	.	CASSLRTQPYGYTF	TGTGCCAGCAGTTTAAGAACACAGCCCTATGGCTACACCTTC
TRBJ1-1	.	TRBV5-1	.	CASSLPIEGTEAFF	TGCGCCAGCAGCCTGCCTATTGAGGGCACTGAAGCTTTCTTT
TRBJ1-2	.	TRBV7-6	.	CASSHLEAGGYGYTF	TGTGCCAGCAGCCACCTTGAGGCCGGGGGCTATGGCTACACCTTC
TRBJ2-1	.	TRBV2	few	CASGGRNEQFF	TGTGCCAGCGGGGGGAGGAATGAGCAGTTCTTC
TRBJ2-1	TRBD2	TRBV29-1	.	CSVEDGLAGYNEQFF	TGCAGCGTTGAAGATGGCCTAGCGGGTTACAATGAGCAGTTCTTC
TRBJ2-7	TRBD2	TRBV6-1	.	CASSGGLAASYEQYF	TGTGCCAGCAGTGGGGGACTAGCGGCGTCCTACGAGCAGTACTTC
TRBJ1-2	.	TRBV19	.	CASSDGQLNYGYTF	TGTGCCAGTAGTGACGGACAGTTGAACTATGGCTACACCTTC
TRBJ1-1	.	TRBV9	.	CASSGYRGGTEAFF	TGTGCCAGCAGCGGTTACCGCGGGGGCACTGAAGCTTTCTTT
TRBJ2-7	TRBD2	TRBV7-2	.	CASSLIAGSGEQYF	TGTGCCAGCAGCCTCATAGCGGGATCGGGGGAGCAGTACTTC
TRBJ2-1	.	TRBV9	.	CASSVAGQSYNEQFF	TGTGCCAGCAGCGTGGCGGGACAGTCCTACAATGAGCAGTTCTTC
TRBJ1-4	.	TRBV4-3	.	CASSQDLGANEKLFF	TGCGCCAGCAGCCAAGATCTCGGGGCTAATGAAAAACTGTTTTTT
TRBJ2-5	TRBD2	TRBV9	.	CASSQGLAGALQETQYF	TGTGCCAGCAGCCAGGGACTAGCGGGAGCTTTGCAAGAGACCCAGTACTTC
TRBJ2-7	TRBD2	TRBV15	.	CATSRSGGYEQYF	TGTGCCACCAGCAGATCGGGAGGGTACGAGCAGTACTTC
TRBJ2-1	TRBD2	TRBV7-2	once	CASSLLAGGYNEQFF	TGTGCCAGCAGTTTACTAGCGGGAGGGTACAATGAGCAGTTCTTC
TRBJ2-7	TRBD1	TRBV6-5	once	CASRPGQRLSEQYF	TGTGCCAGCAGGCCGGGACAGCGCCTTTCTGAGCAGTACTTC
TRBJ1-1	.	TRBV15	.	CATSSESRDTEAFF	TGTGCCACCAGCTCAGAGTCGAGGGACACTGAAGCTTTCTTT